This T cell receptor (beta chain) was sequenced during a study of identical twins. TCRdb independently ran MiXCR on the 5' RACE reads; one entry per CDR3 protein. The data show some 500,000 distinct CDR3 sequences, 14% seen once. There are a few counts of this clonotype. V dropped 4 bases and J dropped 7; count of bases not matched to a gene: 9. This CDR3 is 14 amino acids long. Germline values: CDR1 SNHLY, CDR2 FYNNEI. The same sample was also studied in work on yellow fever vaccine responses in identical twins.

The receptor comes from a woman aged 18-35 years in good health. Source material: CD4+ T cells sorted from blood. The chain recombines TRBV2 with TRBJ2-5; 7 bases agree with TRBD1. As DNA, the CDR3 is TGTGCCAGCAGTGGAACCCTTTCAGGGGGGACCCAGTACTTC. It is translated as CASSGTLSGGTQYF.